The TCR beta chain described here comes from a study of shared clonotypes between healthy human individuals. Looking at the study overall: The cohort had two women and a few men, ages 18 to 49.

The assay was carried out at the deep level. Among the unsorted PBMC samples, replicate PCRs used about 300 ng DNA, approximately 30,000 T cell genomes. DNA from unsorted PBMC was sequenced on ten immunoSEQ deep assay plates. Only in-frame clones appear in the TCRdb table, and some are missing; sequencing was by immunoSEQ multiplex PCR. The sample records about 490,000 clones, less than 80% being singletons. The sequence came from a woman in her forties in good health. Some clones in this sample may be carry-over from other donors' samples. Sequenced material: PBMCs.

Written as DNA, the CDR3 is TGTGCCAGCAGCCCAGACAACTACCTCCGGCAGCCCCAGCATTTT. Translated, it gives CASSPDNYLRQPQHF. This chain links TRBV7-6 with TRBJ1-5; D gene uncertain. V lost 5 bases, J lost 7 bases, and 18 bases lay in between. This CDR3 has 15 amino acids. Germline V CDR1 and CDR2: SGHVS, FNYEAQ.